This T cell receptor (beta chain) is drawn from a study of cytomegalovirus exposure and HLA in healthy donors. Use of 60 Vbeta and 13 Jbeta primers characterized the PCR. Only in-frame clones appear in the TCRdb table, and some are missing; sequencing was by immunoSEQ multiplex PCR. Of about 79,000 clones listed, more than 65% are singletons. Notes on this clone: One end of the junction varies from germline; a read error may be responsible.

The germline V gene has CDR1 SEHNR and CDR2 FQNEAQ (reference sequence). The CDR3 loop spans 15 amino acids. This clonotype was obtained from a man aged 55 to 70 in good health and CMV-seronegative. The sequenced sample was PBMCs. The chain combines TRBV7-9 with TRBJ1-6; 10 nucleotides match TRBD1. This CDR3 reads CSSSLTGGADSPLHF. CDR3 sequence (DNA): TGTTCCAGCAGCTTGACAGGGGGCGCGGACTCACCCCTCCACTTT.